The 12 T cell receptor beta chains listed next were all sequenced from one sample in a study of blood T cells in healthy people across ages. Through a sample-barcoded 5' primer and a J-beta primer mix, a second PCR was run for about 6 to 11 cycles. TCRdb ran MiXCR on the 5' RACE reads and lists one entry per CDR3 protein. This sample has about a million distinct CDR3 sequences, with about two fifths found just once. The sequenced sample was blood. The receptors were sampled from a young man in good health.

The genes are TRBV6-2 or TRBV6-3 and TRBJ2-1, with D unresolved. The J call may be mistaken, given a closer DNA end match to TRBJ2-7. Germline V gene data show CDR1 as MNHEY and CDR2 as SVGEGT. This CDR3 has 15 residues. CDR3 coding DNA: TGTGCCAGCAGCCCTACCGTGGGGTCCTACAATGAGCAGTACTTC. Protein sequence: CASSPTVGSYNEQYF.

This clonotype was picked up a small number of times. V and J are TRBV20-1 and TRBJ2-1; the D gene is possibly TRBD1 (6 bases). This CDR3 has 15 residues. V was shortened by 5 bases and J by 0 bases, with 14 bases between the two germline ends. Germline CDR1 DFQATT, CDR2 SNEGSKA (reference sequence). The CDR3 loop reads CSALSTGISYNEQFF. The CDR3 DNA sequence: TGCAGTGCTTTAAGTACAGGGATCTCCTACAATGAGCAGTTCTTC.

The rearrangement joins TRBV29-1 to TRBJ2-7; D unresolved. V lost 4 bases, J lost 2 bases, and 12 bases lay in between. From germline, CDR1 is SQVTM and CDR2 ANQGSEA. CDR3 length equals 13 residues. This CDR3 reads CSVASSSAYEQYF. The CDR3 nucleotides read TGCAGCGTTGCGTCGAGCTCTGCCTACGAGCAGTACTTC.

Remarks on this clonotype: A read error may produce the germline difference seen at one junction end. The chain combines TRBV6-6 with TRBJ2-5, with 9 positions matching TRBD1. The CDR3 runs 14 residues. Germline V gene lookup returns CDR1 MNHNY and CDR2 SVGAGI (reference sequence). CDR3 in DNA: TGTGCCAGCGGTTACACAGGGGGCAGGAATGAGCAGTACTTC. Translated, it gives CASGYTGGRNEQYF.

The chain joins TRBV10-3 to TRBJ2-7, with TRBD2 as a possible D gene (6 bases). V lost 8 bases to trimming and J lost 4 bases, with 18 bases between them. The CDR3 is 14 residues long. CDR1 is ENHRY, CDR2 SYGVKD, per germline. The CDR3 region has the DNA TGTGCCATCGGGGAGGATCCGGGCCGGTACGAGCAGTACTTC. This gives the protein CAIGEDPGRYEQYF.

This chain links TRBV4-3 with TRBJ2-1; the match to TRBD1 covers 7 bases. J lost 8 bases, V lost 3 bases, and 10 bases had no gene match. The CDR3 is 15 amino acids. Germline V lookup: CDR1 LGHNA, CDR2 YSLEER. The CDR3 bases are TGCGCCAGCAGCCAGGACACCAACAGGGGCTATGAGCAGTTCTTC. Translation: CASSQDTNRGYEQFF.

This clonotype was seen a few times. This chain connects TRBV6-5 to TRBJ2-5, with 7 bases fitting TRBD1. The CDR3 extends over 13 amino acids. The ends lost 7 bases at V and 5 bases at J; junction bases unmatched: 7. Germline values: CDR1 MNHEY, CDR2 SVGAGI. DNA of the CDR3: TGTGCCAGCAACCCAGGGGGTCAGGAGACCCAGTACTTC. Translated, it gives CASNPGGQETQYF.

This clonotype was detected a few times. CDR3 nucleotides: TGTGCCAGCAGCCACGGGCTGACCACAGATACGCAGTATTTT. Translated, it gives CASSHGLTTDTQYF. The chain is built from TRBV12-3 or TRBV12-4 and TRBJ2-3; no reliable D call. The V gene lost 6 bases and the J gene lost 2 bases, with 12 bases spanning the gap. CDR3 size: 14 residues.

This clonotype was detected only once. A read error may produce the germline difference seen at one junction end. The V and J genes are TRBV4-1 and TRBJ1-3, with TRBD1 matching over 7 bases. CDR1 is MGHRA and CDR2 is YSYEKL in the germline V gene. The CDR3 runs to 17 residues. The CDR3 coding sequence is TGTGCCAGCAGCCAAGGTCAAACAGGGGAATCCGGAAACACCATATATTTT. Protein: CASSQGQTGESGNTIYF.

This sequence joins TRBV7-2 and TRBJ1-2; 8 bases are a match to TRBD1. Losses at the gene ends were 6 bases for V and 7 bases for J; bases not matched to a gene: 22. The CDR3 length is 18 residues. CDR1 and CDR2 from the germline V gene are SGHTA and FQGNSA. CDR3 protein: CASRQGARGGFMRSGYTF. The CDR3 DNA is TGTGCCAGCAGGCAGGGGGCCCGGGGTGGATTTATGAGGTCTGGCTACACCTTC.

This clonotype was counted many times. This chain links TRBV25-1 with TRBJ2-3; TRBD2 might be the D (5 bases). Germline CDR1 and CDR2: MGHDK and SYGVNS. Between the trimmed V and J ends, which lost 6 bases and 0 bases, there was a span of 10 bases. The CDR3 covers 14 residues. The CDR3 is CASSPTRSTDTQYF. CDR3 in DNA: TGTGCCAGCAGCCCTACTAGAAGCACAGATACGCAGTATTTT.

This rearrangement joins TRBV27 to TRBJ2-1; 7 bases agree with TRBD2. The junction had 5 bases not matched to a gene; V was cut back by 2 bases and J by 4 bases. The length of the CDR3 is 15 residues. Per the germline V gene, CDR1 is MNHEY and CDR2 is SMNVEV (reference sequence). CDR3 protein: CASSLTAGEYNEQFF. The CDR3 DNA reads TGTGCCAGCAGTTTAACCGCGGGGGAATACAATGAGCAGTTCTTC.